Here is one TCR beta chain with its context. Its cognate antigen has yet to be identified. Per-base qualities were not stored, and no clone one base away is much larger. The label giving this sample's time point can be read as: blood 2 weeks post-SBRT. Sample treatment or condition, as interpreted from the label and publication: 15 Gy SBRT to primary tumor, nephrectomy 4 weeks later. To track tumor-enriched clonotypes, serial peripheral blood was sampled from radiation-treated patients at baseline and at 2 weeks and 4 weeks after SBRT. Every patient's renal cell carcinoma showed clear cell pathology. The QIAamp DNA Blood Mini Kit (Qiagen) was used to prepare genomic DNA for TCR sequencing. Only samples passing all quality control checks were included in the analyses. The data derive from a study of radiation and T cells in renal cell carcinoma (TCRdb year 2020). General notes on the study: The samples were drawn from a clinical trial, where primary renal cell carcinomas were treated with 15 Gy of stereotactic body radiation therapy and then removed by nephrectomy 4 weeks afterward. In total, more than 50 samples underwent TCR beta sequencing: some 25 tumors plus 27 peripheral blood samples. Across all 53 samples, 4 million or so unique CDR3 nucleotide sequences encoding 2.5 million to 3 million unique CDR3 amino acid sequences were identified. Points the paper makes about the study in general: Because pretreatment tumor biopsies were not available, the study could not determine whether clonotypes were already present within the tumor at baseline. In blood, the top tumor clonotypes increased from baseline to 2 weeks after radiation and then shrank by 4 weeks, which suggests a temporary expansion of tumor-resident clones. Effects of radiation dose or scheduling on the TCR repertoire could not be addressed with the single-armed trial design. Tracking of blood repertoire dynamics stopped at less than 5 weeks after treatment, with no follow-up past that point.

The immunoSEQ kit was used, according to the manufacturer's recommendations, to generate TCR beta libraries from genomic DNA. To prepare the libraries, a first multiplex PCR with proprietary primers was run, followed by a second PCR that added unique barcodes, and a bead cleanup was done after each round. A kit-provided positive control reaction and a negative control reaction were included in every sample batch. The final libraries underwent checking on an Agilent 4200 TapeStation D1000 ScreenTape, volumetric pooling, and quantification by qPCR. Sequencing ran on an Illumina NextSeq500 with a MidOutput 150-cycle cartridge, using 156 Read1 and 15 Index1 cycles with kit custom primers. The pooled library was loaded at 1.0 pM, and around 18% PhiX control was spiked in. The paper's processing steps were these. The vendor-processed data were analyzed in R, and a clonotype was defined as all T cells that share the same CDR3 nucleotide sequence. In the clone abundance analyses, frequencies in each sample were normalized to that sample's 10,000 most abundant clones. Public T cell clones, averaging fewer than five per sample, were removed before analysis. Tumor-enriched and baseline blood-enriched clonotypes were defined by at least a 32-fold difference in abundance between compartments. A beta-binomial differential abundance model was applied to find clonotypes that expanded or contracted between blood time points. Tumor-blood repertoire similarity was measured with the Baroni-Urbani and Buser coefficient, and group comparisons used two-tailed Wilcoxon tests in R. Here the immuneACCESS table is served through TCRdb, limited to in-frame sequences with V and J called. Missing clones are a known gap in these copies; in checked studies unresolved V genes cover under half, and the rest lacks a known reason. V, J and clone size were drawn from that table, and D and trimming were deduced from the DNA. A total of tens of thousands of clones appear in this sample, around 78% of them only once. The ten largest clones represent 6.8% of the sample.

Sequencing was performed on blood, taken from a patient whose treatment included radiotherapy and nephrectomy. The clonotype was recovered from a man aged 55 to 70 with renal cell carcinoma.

The DNA reads as follows: TGTGCCAGCAGTTTTGTTGAAAGTCAGCCCCAGCATTTT. The resulting protein is CASSFVESQPQHF. Rearrangement joined TRBV27 to TRBJ1-5; the D gene is unclear. For CDR1 and CDR2, the germline V gene (reference sequence) lists MNHEY and SMNVEV. Its CDR3 holds 13 amino acids, cysteine through phenylalanine. Only the CDR3 region is kept as DNA, spanning 39 bases read in frame from base 1. Trimming costs V 3 bases and J 6 bases, and their ends lie 9 bases apart.